Each of the 22 T cell receptor beta chains below was sequenced from the same sample in a study of siplizumab effects on memory and regulatory T cells. Assay: immunoSEQ multiplex PCR; the TCRdb copy retains only in-frame clones and omits some. This sample carries some 100,000 clones, over 85% of them seen once, and the ten largest clones take 6.5%. Sequencing used CD8+ T cells sorted from blood. All receptors come from a human donor in good health.

The genes are TRBV5-1 and TRBJ2-7; D gene ambiguous. The germline gives CDR1 SGHRS, CDR2 YFSETQ. The CDR3 is 13 amino acids. Between the trimmed V and J ends, which lost 0 bases and 3 bases, there was a span of 7 bases. The CDR3 region is CASSLASDYEQYF. CDR3 nucleotides: TGCGCCAGCAGCTTGGCCAGCGACTACGAGCAGTACTTC.

This sequence joins TRBV28 and TRBJ1-5, with no clear D. The germline gives CDR1 MDHEN, CDR2 SYDVKM. The ends were cut back, 2 bases at V and 1 base at J, with 9 bases in the middle. This CDR3 spans 15 amino acids. The CDR3 DNA follows: TGTGCCAGCAGTTTAGGCTCCGGGAGCAATCAGCCCCAGCATTTT. It is translated as CASSLGSGSNQPQHF.

This clone was counted once. One end of the junction fails to match germline, which may point to a read error. The chain combines TRBV10-2 with TRBJ2-5, with D unclear. In germline, CDR1 is WSHSY, CDR2 SAAADI. This CDR3 has 12 residues. The CDR3 nucleotides read TGCGCCAGCAGCGCCCACCAGGAGACCCAGTACTTC. This translates into CASSAHQETQYF.

This clone was recorded only once. The chain is built from TRBV10-2 and TRBJ1-1, with TRBD1 identical over 7 bases. The CDR3 is 14 residues long. Germline assignment: CDR1 WSHSY and CDR2 SAAADI. J lost 0 bases, V lost 5 bases, and 3 bases had no gene match. The CDR3, as DNA: TGCGCCAGCAGTATACAGGGGTTGAACACTGAAGCTTTCTTT. It specifies CASSIQGLNTEAFF.

This chain joins TRBV27 and TRBJ2-1; TRBD2 might be the D (6 bases). Trimming took off 5 bases at V and 5 bases at J, with 13 bases between the two ends. The CDR3 sequence is 14 residues long. Germline V gene lookup returns CDR1 MNHEY and CDR2 SMNVEV (reference sequence). The DNA of the CDR3 is TGTGCCAGCAGTGGACTACCGGCCCACAATGAGCAGTTCTTC. It encodes CASSGLPAHNEQFF.

The chain joins TRBV9 to TRBJ1-3, with D possibly matching TRBD1 (5 bases). The germline V and J ends were trimmed by 4 bases and 4 bases, with 15 bases remaining between them. Germline CDR1 SGDLS, CDR2 YYNGEE. This CDR3 region has 15 residues. The CDR3, as DNA: TGTGCCAGCAGCACCCCAGGGTCTCACGGAAACACCATATATTTT. This translates into CASSTPGSHGNTIYF.

This clone was picked up one time. The rearrangement joins TRBV5-1 to TRBJ1-1, with D maybe TRBD1 (6 bases). Germline V CDR1 and CDR2: SGHRS, YFSETQ. This CDR3 is 16 amino acids long. V lost 5 bases and J 0 bases, leaving 17 bases between the germline ends. CDR3 region: CASSSFDGGMNTEAFF. CDR3 coding DNA: TGCGCCAGCAGTTCCTTTGATGGGGGCATGAACACTGAAGCTTTCTTT.

V is TRBV7-9 and J is TRBJ1-1, with D uncertain. Trimming took off 4 bases at V and 1 base at J, with 7 bases between the two ends. The CDR3 contains 13 residues. CDR1 is SEHNR, CDR2 FQNEAQ, per germline (reference sequence). CDR3 nucleotides: TGTGCCAGCAGCTGGCCGGAGAACACTGAAGCTTTCTTT. Its protein is CASSWPENTEAFF.

CDR3 bases: TGTGCCAGCAGCTTACCGGGGAACACCGGGGAGCTGTTTTTT. It yields the protein CASSLPGNTGELFF. The chain combines TRBV7-9 with TRBJ2-2; D is undetermined. V lost 2 bases and J lost 1, with 5 bases in between. The CDR3 runs to 14 residues. CDR1 and CDR2 (germline): SEHNR, FQNEAQ (reference sequence).

V is TRBV27 and J is TRBJ1-2, with 7 positions matching TRBD1. V was clipped by 5 bases and J by 7 bases; unmatched bases: 4. Germline V lookup: CDR1 MNHEY, CDR2 SMNVEV (reference sequence). The CDR3 runs 12 residues. CDR3 amino acids: CASSTQGSGYTF. In DNA form, the CDR3 reads TGTGCCAGCAGTACACAGGGGAGTGGCTACACCTTC.

The gene calls are TRBV6-1 and TRBJ2-7, with TRBD1 matching 8 bases. CDR1 MNHNS and CDR2 SASEGT come from the germline V gene. Trimming took 5 bases from V and 2 from J; bases not matched to a gene: 2. The CDR3 totals 13 residues. In DNA form, the CDR3 reads TGTGCCAGCAGTCAACAGGGGGCCTACGAGCAGTACTTC. It specifies CASSQQGAYEQYF.

The chain joins TRBV7-9 to TRBJ2-1; D gene unclear. The CDR3 is 14 amino acids. The germline CDR1 and CDR2 sequences are SEHNR and FQNEAQ (reference sequence). V lost 5 bases to trimming and J lost 7 bases, with 15 bases between them. CDR3 sequence reads: CASSPTPDSNEQFF. CDR3 sequence (DNA): TGTGCCAGCAGCCCAACCCCCGACTCGAATGAGCAGTTCTTC.

The chain is built from TRBV4-3 and TRBJ1-4; D is unclear. V was shortened by 0 bases and J by 2 bases, with 10 bases between the two germline ends. The CDR3 consists of 16 residues. The germline CDR1 and CDR2 sequences are LGHNA and YSLEER. Here the CDR3 reads CASSQDGSLTNEKLFF. CDR3 sequence (DNA): TGCGCCAGCAGCCAAGATGGCAGTCTTACTAATGAAAAACTGTTTTTT.

J is TRBJ2-1 and V is TRBV4-1, with TRBD1 matching over 9 bases. Germline lookup yields CDR1 MGHRA and CDR2 YSYEKL. Trimming removed 0 bases from V and 8 bases from J; junction bases left unmatched: 8. The CDR3 contains 16 residues. DNA for the CDR3: TGCGCCAGCAGCCAAGATCGGGGACAGGGAAGTTATGAGCAGTTCTTC. This sequence encodes CASSQDRGQGSYEQFF.

This sequence joins TRBV7-8 and TRBJ2-2, with 9 bases lining up with TRBD2. V lost 1 base and J lost 6; bases outside the gene matches: 9. CDR3 length: 17 residues. Germline values: CDR1 SGHVS, CDR2 FQNEAQ. The CDR3 DNA reads TGTGCCAGCAGCTTAGGAGCGGGAGGTACCACCTCCGGGGAGCTGTTTTTT. Protein: CASSLGAGGTTSGELFF. The full variable domain, in which reference TRBV7-8 and TRBJ2-2 provide the parts outside the CDR3, is GAGVSQSPRYKVAKRGQDVALRCDPISGHVSLFWYQQALGQGPEFLTYFQNEAQLDKSGLPSDRFFAERPEGSVSTLKIQRTQQEDSAVYLCASSLGAGGTTSGELFFGEGSRLTVL.

The chain uses TRBV5-1 and TRBJ2-7; tentatively, D is TRBD1 or TRBD2 (5 bases each). This CDR3 has 14 amino acids. The V and J ends lost 5 bases and 0 bases respectively, with 12 bases between them. Germline V gives CDR1 SGHRS, CDR2 YFSETQ. The CDR3 spells CASRGVHGSYEQYF. The CDR3 coding sequence is TGCGCCAGCAGGGGGGTGCACGGCTCCTACGAGCAGTACTTC.

J is TRBJ2-7 and V is TRBV7-9; the D gene is possibly TRBD1 (5 bases). V was pared by 3 bases and J by 3 bases, with 9 bases between. Germline V gene sequence: CDR1 SEHNR, CDR2 FQNEAQ (reference sequence). The CDR3 has 13 amino acids. CDR3 nucleotide sequence: TGTGCCAGCAGCTTGACAGAATACTACGAGCAGTACTTC. Its protein is CASSLTEYYEQYF. Drawing the rest from reference TRBV7-9 and TRBJ2-7, the complete variable domain is DTGVSQNPRHKITKRGQNVTFRCDPISEHNRLYWYRQTLGQGPEFLTYFQNEAQLEKSRLLSDRFSAERPKGSFSTLEIQRTEQGDSAMYLCASSLTEYYEQYFGPGTRLTVT.

The rearrangement links TRBV4-1 to TRBJ1-5; the D gene is possibly TRBD1 (5 bases). The CDR3 totals 15 residues. Trimming cost V 1 base and J 4 bases, with 11 bases left between them. Per germline, CDR1 MGHRA and CDR2 YSYEKL. DNA of the CDR3: TGCGCCAGCAGCCAAGCGGTAGGGGAAAATCAGCCCCAGCATTTT. Translated, it gives CASSQAVGENQPQHF.

The gene calls are TRBV27 and TRBJ2-7, with D uncertain. V shed 4 bases and J shed 3 bases, with 10 bases lying between them. CDR3 length equals 13 residues. Per germline, CDR1 MNHEY and CDR2 SMNVEV (reference sequence). The CDR3 region is CASSSLRVYEQYF. The CDR3 coding sequence is TGTGCCAGCAGTTCCCTTCGAGTCTACGAGCAGTACTTC.

The V gene is TRBV7-9, the J gene TRBJ2-7, with 8 bases that match TRBD2. Germline V CDR1 and CDR2: SEHNR, FQNEAQ (reference sequence). The CDR3 spans 15 residues. The ends lost 2 bases at V and 5 bases at J; junction bases unmatched: 8. In DNA form, the CDR3 reads TGTGCCAGCAGCTTACCCCGGTCGGGAGGGGACGAGCAGTACTTC. Its translation: CASSLPRSGGDEQYF.

V and J are TRBV27 and TRBJ2-6; D unresolved. V gave up 5 bases and J gave up 1 base, with 12 bases separating them. Germline V gives CDR1 MNHEY, CDR2 SMNVEV (reference sequence). The CDR3 sequence is 16 residues long. In DNA form, the CDR3 reads TGTGCCAGCAGTACCTTAACAGCTTCTGGGGCCAACGTCCTGACTTTC. This encodes CASSTLTASGANVLTF.

The rearrangement joins TRBV9 to TRBJ2-1; 11 nucleotides agree with TRBD2. The V and J ends lost 5 bases and 8 bases, in that order; junction bases with no gene match: 6. Germline-derived CDR1 and CDR2 are SGDLS and YYNGEE. The length of the CDR3 is 14 residues. The CDR3 bases are TGTGCCAGCAGTATTTATAGCGGGGGGGATGAGCAGTTCTTC. Translating it yields CASSIYSGGDEQFF.